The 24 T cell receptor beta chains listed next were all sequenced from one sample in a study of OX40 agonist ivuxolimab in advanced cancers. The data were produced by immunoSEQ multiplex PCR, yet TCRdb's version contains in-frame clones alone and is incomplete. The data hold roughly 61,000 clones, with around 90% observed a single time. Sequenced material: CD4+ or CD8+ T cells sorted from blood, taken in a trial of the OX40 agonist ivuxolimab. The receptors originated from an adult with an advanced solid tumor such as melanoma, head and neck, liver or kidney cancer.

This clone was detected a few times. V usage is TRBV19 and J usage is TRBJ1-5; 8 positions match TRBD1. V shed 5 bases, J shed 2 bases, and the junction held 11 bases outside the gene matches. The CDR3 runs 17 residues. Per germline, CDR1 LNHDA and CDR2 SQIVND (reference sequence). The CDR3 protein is CASSGGTGVVGNQPQHF. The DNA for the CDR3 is TGTGCCAGTAGTGGAGGGACAGGCGTGGTGGGCAATCAGCCCCAGCATTTT.

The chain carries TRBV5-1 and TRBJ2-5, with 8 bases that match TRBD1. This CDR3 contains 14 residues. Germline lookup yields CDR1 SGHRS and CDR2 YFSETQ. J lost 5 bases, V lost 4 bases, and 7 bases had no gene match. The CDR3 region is CASSLRQGTETQYF. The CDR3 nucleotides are TGCGCCAGCAGCCTCAGACAGGGGACGGAGACCCAGTACTTC.

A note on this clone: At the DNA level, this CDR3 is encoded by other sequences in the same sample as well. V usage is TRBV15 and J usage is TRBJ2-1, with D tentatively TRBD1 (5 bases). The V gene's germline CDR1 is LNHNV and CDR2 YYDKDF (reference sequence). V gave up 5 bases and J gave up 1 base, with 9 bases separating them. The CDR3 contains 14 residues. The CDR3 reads CATSRQGSYNEQFF. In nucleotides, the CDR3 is TGTGCCACCAGCCGCCAGGGATCCTACAATGAGCAGTTCTTC.

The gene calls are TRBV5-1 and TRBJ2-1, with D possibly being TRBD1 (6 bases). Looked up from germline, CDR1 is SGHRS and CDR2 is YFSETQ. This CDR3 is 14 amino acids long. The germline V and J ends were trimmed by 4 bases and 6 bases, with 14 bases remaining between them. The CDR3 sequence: CASSLGQTPNEQFF. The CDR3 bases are TGCGCCAGCAGCCTCGGACAGACGCCCAATGAGCAGTTCTTC.

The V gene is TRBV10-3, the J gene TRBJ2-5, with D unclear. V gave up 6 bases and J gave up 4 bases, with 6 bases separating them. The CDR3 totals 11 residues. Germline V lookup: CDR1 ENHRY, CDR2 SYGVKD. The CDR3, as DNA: TGTGCCATCAGGGGTGGAGAGACCCAGTACTTC. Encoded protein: CAIRGGETQYF.

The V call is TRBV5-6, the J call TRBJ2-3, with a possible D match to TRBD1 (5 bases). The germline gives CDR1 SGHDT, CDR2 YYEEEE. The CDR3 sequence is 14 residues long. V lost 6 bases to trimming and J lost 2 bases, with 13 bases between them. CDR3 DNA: TGTGCCAGCAAGACAGTAGACGACACAGATACGCAGTATTTT. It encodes CASKTVDDTDTQYF.

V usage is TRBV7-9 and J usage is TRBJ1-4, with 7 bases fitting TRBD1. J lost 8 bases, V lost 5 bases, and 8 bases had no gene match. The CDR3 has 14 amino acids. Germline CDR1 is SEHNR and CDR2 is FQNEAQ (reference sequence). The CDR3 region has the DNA TGTGCCAGCAGCCGCAGGGGGTTGGGCGAAAAACTGTTTTTT. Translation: CASSRRGLGEKLFF.

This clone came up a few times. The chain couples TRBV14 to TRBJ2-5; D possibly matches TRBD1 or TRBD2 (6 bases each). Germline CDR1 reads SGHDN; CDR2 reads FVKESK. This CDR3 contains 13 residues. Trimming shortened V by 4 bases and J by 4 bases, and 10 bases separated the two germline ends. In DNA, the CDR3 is TGTGCCAGCAGCCTCTCGGGGGCAGAGACCCAGTACTTC. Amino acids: CASSLSGAETQYF. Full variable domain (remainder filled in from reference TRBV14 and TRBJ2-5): EAGVTQFPSHSVIEKGQTVTLRCDPISGHDNLYWYRRVMGKEIKFLLHFVKESKQDESGMPNNRFLAERTGGTYSTLKVQPAELEDSGVYFCASSLSGAETQYFGPGTRLLVL.

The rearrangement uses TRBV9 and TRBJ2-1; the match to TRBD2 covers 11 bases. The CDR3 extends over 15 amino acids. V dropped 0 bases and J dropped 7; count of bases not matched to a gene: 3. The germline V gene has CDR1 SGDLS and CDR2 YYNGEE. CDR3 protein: CASSVATSGGNEQFF. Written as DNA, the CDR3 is TGTGCCAGCAGCGTAGCTACTAGCGGGGGAAATGAGCAGTTCTTC.

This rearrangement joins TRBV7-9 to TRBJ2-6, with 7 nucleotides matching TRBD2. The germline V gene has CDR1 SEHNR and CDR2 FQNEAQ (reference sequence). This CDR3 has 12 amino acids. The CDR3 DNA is TGTGCGGGGGGGGCTGGGGCCAACGTCCTGACTTTC. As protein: CAGGAGANVLTF.

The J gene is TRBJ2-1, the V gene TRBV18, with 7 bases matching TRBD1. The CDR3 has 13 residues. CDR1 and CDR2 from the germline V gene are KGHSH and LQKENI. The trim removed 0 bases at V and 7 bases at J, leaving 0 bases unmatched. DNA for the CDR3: TGTGCCAGCTCACCACCGGACAGGAATGAGCAGTTCTTC. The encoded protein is CASSPPDRNEQFF.

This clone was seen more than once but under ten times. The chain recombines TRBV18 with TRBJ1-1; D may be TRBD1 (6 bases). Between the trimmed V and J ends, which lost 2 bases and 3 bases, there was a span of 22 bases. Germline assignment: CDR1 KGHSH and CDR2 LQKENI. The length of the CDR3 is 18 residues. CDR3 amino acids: CASSPRPRQDHGDTEAFF. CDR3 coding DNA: TGTGCCAGCTCACCAAGGCCAAGACAGGATCATGGGGACACTGAAGCTTTCTTT.

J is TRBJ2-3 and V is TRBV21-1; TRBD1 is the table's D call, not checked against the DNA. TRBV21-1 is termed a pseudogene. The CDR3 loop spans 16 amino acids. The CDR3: CASSTQRDRGPDTQYF. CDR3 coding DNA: TGTGCCAGCAGCACTCAGAGGGACAGGGGCCCAGATACGCAGTATTTT.

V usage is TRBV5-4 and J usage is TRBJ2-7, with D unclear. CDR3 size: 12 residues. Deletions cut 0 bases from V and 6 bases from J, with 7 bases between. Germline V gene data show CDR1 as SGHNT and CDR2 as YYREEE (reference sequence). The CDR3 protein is CASSLVAGEQYF. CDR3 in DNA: TGTGCCAGCAGCTTGGTTGCAGGCGAGCAGTACTTC.

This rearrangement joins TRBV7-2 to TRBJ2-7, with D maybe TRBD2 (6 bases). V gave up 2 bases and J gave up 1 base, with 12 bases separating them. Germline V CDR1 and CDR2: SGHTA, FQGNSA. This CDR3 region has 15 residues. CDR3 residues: CASSLSPGTSYEQYF. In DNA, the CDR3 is TGTGCCAGCAGCTTAAGTCCGGGGACTTCCTACGAGCAGTACTTC. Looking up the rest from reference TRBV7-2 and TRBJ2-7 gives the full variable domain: GAGVSQSPSNKVTEKGKDVELRCDPISGHTALYWYRQSLGQGLEFLIYFQGNSAPDKSGLPSDRFSAERTGGSVSTLTIQRTQQEDSAVYLCASSLSPGTSYEQYFGPGTRLTVT.

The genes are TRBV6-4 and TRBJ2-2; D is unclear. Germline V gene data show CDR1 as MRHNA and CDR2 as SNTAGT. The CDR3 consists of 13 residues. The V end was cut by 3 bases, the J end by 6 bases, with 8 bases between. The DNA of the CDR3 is TGTGCCAGCAGTGAAACGAGTTCCGGGGAGCTGTTTTTT. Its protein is CASSETSSGELFF.

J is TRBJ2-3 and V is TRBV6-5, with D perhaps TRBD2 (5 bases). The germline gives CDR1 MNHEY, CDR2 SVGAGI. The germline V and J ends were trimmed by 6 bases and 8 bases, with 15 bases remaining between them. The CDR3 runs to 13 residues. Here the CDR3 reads CASRADWRATQYF. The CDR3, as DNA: TGTGCCAGCAGGGCGGACTGGCGGGCTACGCAGTATTTT.

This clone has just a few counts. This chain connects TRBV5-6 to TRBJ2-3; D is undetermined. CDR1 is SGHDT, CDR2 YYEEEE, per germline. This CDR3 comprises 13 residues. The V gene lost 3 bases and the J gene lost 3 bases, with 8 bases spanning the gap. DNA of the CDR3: TGTGCCAGCAGCTCCCAGAGTACAGATACGCAGTATTTT. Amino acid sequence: CASSSQSTDTQYF. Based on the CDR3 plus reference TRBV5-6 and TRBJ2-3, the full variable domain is DAGVTQSPTHLIKTRGQQVTLRCSPKSGHDTVSWYQQALGQGPQFIFQYYEEEERQRGNFPDRFSGHQFPNYSSELNVNALLLGDSALYLCASSSQSTDTQYFGPGTRLTVL.

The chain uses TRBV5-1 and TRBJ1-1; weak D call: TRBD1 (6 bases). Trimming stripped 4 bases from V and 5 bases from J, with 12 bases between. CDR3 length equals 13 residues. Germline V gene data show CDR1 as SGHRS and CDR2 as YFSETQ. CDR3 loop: CASSPHQGTEAFF. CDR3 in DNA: TGCGCCAGCAGCCCCCACCAGGGGACTGAAGCTTTCTTT. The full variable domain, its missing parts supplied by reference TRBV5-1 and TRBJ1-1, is KAGVTQTPRYLIKTRGQQVTLSCSPISGHRSVSWYQQTPGQGLQFLFEYFSETQRNKGNFPGRFSGRQFSNSRSEMNVSTLELGDSALYLCASSPHQGTEAFFGQGTRLTVV.

CDR3 sequence (DNA): TGTGCCAGCAGACAGACAGGGGGCGCGAACTATGGCTACACCTTC. Residues: CASRQTGGANYGYTF. The chain uses TRBV6-5 and TRBJ1-2; 10 nucleotides line up with TRBD1. This CDR3 region has 15 residues. Losses at the gene ends were 6 bases for V and 2 bases for J; bases not matched to a gene: 6. Germline assignment: CDR1 MNHEY and CDR2 SVGAGI.

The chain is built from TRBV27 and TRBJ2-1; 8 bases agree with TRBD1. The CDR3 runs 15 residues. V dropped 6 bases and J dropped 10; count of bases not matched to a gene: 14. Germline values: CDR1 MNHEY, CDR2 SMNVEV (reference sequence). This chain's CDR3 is CASSTGGQGLREQFF. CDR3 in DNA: TGTGCCAGCAGCACCGGTGGACAGGGTCTAAGGGAGCAGTTCTTC.

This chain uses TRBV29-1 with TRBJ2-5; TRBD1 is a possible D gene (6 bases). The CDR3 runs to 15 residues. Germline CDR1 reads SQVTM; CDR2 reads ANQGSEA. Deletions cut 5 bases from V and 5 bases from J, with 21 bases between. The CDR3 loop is CSVQTHSRGSETQYF. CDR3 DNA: TGCAGCGTTCAAACACATTCCAGGGGAAGCGAGACCCAGTACTTC. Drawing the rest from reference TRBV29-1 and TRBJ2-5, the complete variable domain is SAVISQKPSRDICQRGTSLTIQCQVDSQVTMMFWYRQQPGQSLTLIATANQGSEATYESGFVIDKFPISRPNLTFSTLTVSNMSPEDSSIYLCSVQTHSRGSETQYFGPGTRLLVL.

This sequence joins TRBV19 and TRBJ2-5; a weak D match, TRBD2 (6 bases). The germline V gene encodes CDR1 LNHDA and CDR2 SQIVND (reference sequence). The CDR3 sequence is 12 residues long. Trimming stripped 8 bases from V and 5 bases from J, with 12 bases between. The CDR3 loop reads CASGGPLETQYF. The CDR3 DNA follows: TGTGCCAGTGGAGGGCCGCTGGAGACCCAGTACTTC.

CDR3 in amino acids: CASSGMTGGETQYF. Written as DNA, the CDR3 is TGTGCCAGCAGCGGGATGACAGGGGGAGAGACCCAGTACTTC. The chain joins TRBV9 to TRBJ2-5, with 9 bases lining up with TRBD1. Germline CDR1 SGDLS, CDR2 YYNGEE. V lost 3 bases to trimming and J lost 4 bases; unmatched junction nucleotides: 4. This CDR3 contains 14 residues.